These 27 T cell receptor beta chains were all obtained from the same sample, sequenced in a study of vaccination effects on CD4 cells after COVID-19. The antigens of these receptors remain unknown. Expansion with viral peptide pools was applied to antigen-specific CD4+ T cells by the ViraFEST assay prior to sequencing. Scientists isolated CD4+ T cells after a roughly 10-day culture period ended. Two-dose vaccination with either BNT162b2 or mRNA-1273 was given to the participants. Profiling relied on immunoSEQ multiplex PCR, and the TCRdb table lists in-frame clones only, not all of them. Here the sample spans over 25,000 clones, roughly four fifths being singletons. The input for sequencing was CD4+ T cells from PBMCs cultured with HCoV-229E spike peptides, taken after COVID-19 vaccination. The receptors shown here come from a human donor who received a COVID-19 vaccine.

J is TRBJ1-5 and V is TRBV5-4; TRBD1 is a possible D gene (5 bases). Germline V CDR1 and CDR2: SGHNT, YYREEE (reference sequence). This CDR3 is 14 amino acids long. V gave up 2 bases and J gave up 1 base, with 7 bases separating them. CDR3 DNA: TGTGCCAGCAGCTTCCAGGGAAGCAATCAGCCCCAGCATTTT. It translates to CASSFQGSNQPQHF.

V is TRBV13 and J is TRBJ2-5; D is undetermined. Germline-derived CDR1 and CDR2 are PRHDT and FYEKMQ (reference sequence). Trimming took 5 bases from V and 1 from J, leaving 20 bases between them. CDR3 length equals 17 residues. CDR3 protein: CASSPGEWHSLQETQYF. The CDR3 DNA follows: TGTGCCAGCAGCCCGGGCGAATGGCACAGCCTCCAAGAGACCCAGTACTTC.

The V call is TRBV4-1, the J call TRBJ2-1, with 7 positions matching TRBD2. J was trimmed by 3 bases and V by 3 bases; bases with no gene match: 5. Germline V gene lookup returns CDR1 MGHRA and CDR2 YSYEKL. The CDR3 sequence is 15 residues long. CDR3 residues: CASSHAGVDYNEQFF. DNA of the CDR3: TGCGCCAGCAGCCACGCGGGAGTAGACTACAATGAGCAGTTCTTC.

This sequence joins TRBV10-1 and TRBJ2-3, with TRBD2 as a possible D gene (6 bases). CDR3 length: 13 amino acids. Trimming stripped 7 bases from V and 3 bases from J, with 11 bases between. Germline values: CDR1 WNHNN, CDR2 SYGVQD (reference sequence). CDR3 loop: CASNRGTTDTQYF. CDR3 nucleotide sequence: TGCGCCAGCAATCGGGGGACGACAGATACGCAGTATTTT.

This rearrangement joins TRBV10-3 to TRBJ1-5; D is ambiguous. Trimming took off 10 bases at V and 6 bases at J, with 19 bases between the two ends. This CDR3 is 14 amino acids long. The V gene's germline CDR1 is ENHRY and CDR2 SYGVKD. In DNA, the CDR3 is TGTGCCACGACACACAACCCCGAAAGTCAGCCCCAGCATTTT. Its translation: CATTHNPESQPQHF.

The rearrangement joins TRBV11-2 to TRBJ1-5; D gene uncertain. The CDR3 is 14 amino acids. V lost 0 bases, J lost 4 bases, and 7 bases lay in between. Per the germline V gene, CDR1 is SGHAT and CDR2 is FQNNGV. The CDR3 region is CASSLEVENQPQHF. CDR3 nucleotides: TGTGCCAGCAGCTTAGAGGTCGAAAATCAGCCCCAGCATTTT.

V usage is TRBV7-9 and J usage is TRBJ2-7, with no clear D. Germline assignment: CDR1 SEHNR and CDR2 FQNEAQ (reference sequence). Trimming stripped 5 bases from V and 9 bases from J, with 14 bases between. CDR3 size: 12 residues. DNA of the CDR3: TGTGCCAGCAGCCACATGGGAACGGGGCAGTACTTC. The encoded protein is CASSHMGTGQYF.

As regards this clone: The identical CDR3 is also encoded by other nucleotide sequences in the sample. CDR3 protein: CASSPAVNQPQHF. The CDR3 DNA reads TGTGCCAGCTCACCAGCTGTAAATCAGCCCCAGCATTTT. The gene calls are TRBV18 and TRBJ1-5; D gene uncertain. CDR1 KGHSH and CDR2 LQKENI come from the germline V gene. V was pared by 2 bases and J by 4 bases, with 6 bases between. The CDR3 spans 13 residues.

This chain's CDR3 is CASSYSGSSSYEQYF. Here the CDR3 DNA reads TGTGCCAGCAGTTATAGCGGGAGTTCATCCTACGAGCAGTACTTC. The gene calls are TRBV6-5 and TRBJ2-7; 9 bases match TRBD2. The CDR3 sequence is 15 residues long. The germline V gene encodes CDR1 MNHEY and CDR2 SVGAGI. With 3 bases clipped from V and 1 base from J, the junction kept 4 bases outside the gene matches.

The V gene is TRBV5-1, the J gene TRBJ2-7; no definite D call. Germline CDR1 is SGHRS and CDR2 is YFSETQ. Deletions cut 2 bases from V and 2 bases from J, with 5 bases between. This CDR3 is 12 amino acids long. CDR3 sequence: CASSFSAYEQYF. CDR3 sequence (DNA): TGCGCCAGCAGCTTTTCCGCCTACGAGCAGTACTTC.

The J gene is TRBJ1-4, the V gene TRBV6-5; D might be TRBD1 (6 bases). Germline CDR1 MNHEY, CDR2 SVGAGI. V lost 5 bases and J lost 11, with 18 bases in between. The CDR3 consists of 14 residues. The CDR3 bases are TGTGCCAGCAGTCGCCGTGGGGGCTCGGGGAAACTGTTTTTT. It is translated as CASSRRGGSGKLFF.

CDR3 DNA: TGTGCCAGCAGTTACCGGTGGGCCAAAGAGCAGTTCTTC. Translation: CASSYRWAKEQFF. This chain connects TRBV6-5 to TRBJ2-1; D gene ambiguous. The CDR3 spans 13 residues. V lost 2 bases and J 10 bases, leaving 12 bases between the germline ends. Per germline, CDR1 MNHEY and CDR2 SVGAGI.

This rearrangement joins TRBV5-4 to TRBJ2-7, with a weak D call TRBD1 (5 bases). Germline V gene data show CDR1 as SGHNT and CDR2 as YYREEE (reference sequence). Trimming pared 4 bases from V and 4 bases from J, leaving 12 bases between. The CDR3 is 13 amino acids. CDR3 DNA: TGTGCCAGCAGCCCACAGGATAGATACGAGCAGTACTTC. Amino acid sequence: CASSPQDRYEQYF.

V and J are TRBV12-3 or TRBV12-4 and TRBJ1-6; TRBD1 aligns across 7 bases. The CDR3 length is 13 residues. The J segment lost 13 bases and the V segment lost 6 bases, leaving 9 bases of the junction unmatched. The CDR3 sequence is CASSLGTDLPLHF. The CDR3 DNA follows: TGTGCCAGCAGCCTCGGGACAGACCTTCCCCTCCACTTT.

This clone was counted between two and nine times. This rearrangement joins TRBV27 to TRBJ1-4; D is possibly TRBD1 (5 bases). Trimming removed 2 bases at V and 8 bases at J, with 12 bases between. This CDR3 is 14 amino acids long. Germline assignment: CDR1 MNHEY and CDR2 SMNVEV (reference sequence). CDR3: CASSLGGRREKLFF. The CDR3 region has the DNA TGTGCCAGCAGTTTAGGGGGAAGGCGGGAAAAACTGTTTTTT.

V gene TRBV7-8 combines with J gene TRBJ2-1, with 10 nucleotides matching TRBD2. The V gene end was trimmed by 8 bases and the J gene end by 4 bases; junction bases not matched to a gene: 8. Germline assignment: CDR1 SGHVS and CDR2 FQNEAQ. This CDR3 region has 15 residues. The CDR3 here is CASADGLADYNEQFF. The CDR3 DNA sequence: TGTGCCAGCGCCGATGGACTAGCGGATTACAATGAGCAGTTCTTC.

This chain uses TRBV5-1 with TRBJ1-5, with 9 bases identical to TRBD1. V dropped 0 bases and J dropped 6; count of bases not matched to a gene: 4. CDR3 length: 15 residues. The V gene's germline CDR1 is SGHRS and CDR2 YFSETQ. The CDR3 is CASSLGTGEGQPQHF. DNA of the CDR3: TGCGCCAGCAGCTTGGGGACAGGGGAGGGTCAGCCCCAGCATTTT.

The CDR3 DNA is TGTGCCAGCAGTCGCGTTGGCAGGGCGGCCGGGGCCAACGTCCTGACTTTC. Translation: CASSRVGRAAGANVLTF. The chain joins TRBV6-6 to TRBJ2-6; possible D gene TRBD1, 5 bases. Per the germline V gene, CDR1 is MNHNY and CDR2 is SVGAGI (reference sequence). CDR3 size: 17 residues. V lost 5 bases to trimming and J lost 4 bases, with 18 bases between them.

The chain has TRBV2 and TRBJ1-6, with D unclear. This CDR3 has 14 residues. Trimming removed 7 bases from V and 4 bases from J, with 11 bases in between. Germline loops: CDR1 SNHLY, CDR2 FYNNEI. In DNA, the CDR3 is TGTGCCAGCATAGCAGACATTTATAATTCACCCCTCCACTTT. It translates to CASIADIYNSPLHF.

In DNA, the CDR3 is TGCGCCAGCAGCTTCCTGCCGGGGGAGGTGGGCGAGCAGTACTTC. It codes for CASSFLPGEVGEQYF. This rearrangement joins TRBV5-1 to TRBJ2-7; D might be TRBD2 (6 bases). Germline V gene lookup returns CDR1 SGHRS and CDR2 YFSETQ. The CDR3 is made up of 15 amino acids. The V end was cut by 2 bases, the J end by 6 bases, with 18 bases between.

The sample holds a few counts of this clone. The chain links TRBV5-1 to TRBJ2-3; possibly TRBD1 for D (5 bases). Trimming pared 2 bases from V and 0 bases from J, leaving 13 bases between. This CDR3 region has 16 residues. CDR1 SGHRS and CDR2 YFSETQ come from the germline V gene. The CDR3 nucleotides read TGCGCCAGCAGCTTACAAGGGGTGACTAGCACAGATACGCAGTATTTT. This codes for CASSLQGVTSTDTQYF.

A few counts support this clone. The chain links TRBV7-9 to TRBJ2-7; no clear D gene. The germline CDR1 and CDR2 sequences are SEHNR and FQNEAQ (reference sequence). V lost 3 bases and J 1 base, leaving 16 bases between the germline ends. The CDR3 runs to 16 residues. The CDR3 is CASSFGPSGLSYEQYF. The CDR3 DNA reads as TGTGCCAGCAGCTTTGGCCCCTCAGGCCTGTCCTACGAGCAGTACTTC.

In this sample, this clone turned up a few times. This sequence joins TRBV5-1 and TRBJ2-1; D is possibly TRBD1 or TRBD2 (6 bases each). Germline V gives CDR1 SGHRS, CDR2 YFSETQ. Between the trimmed V and J ends, which lost 6 bases and 4 bases, there was a span of 17 bases. The CDR3 loop spans 15 amino acids. CDR3 amino acids: CASNLGGAGYNEQFF. Written as DNA, the CDR3 is TGCGCCAGCAACCTGGGGGGCGCAGGTTACAATGAGCAGTTCTTC.

This clone was detected only a few times. The rearrangement uses TRBV19 and TRBJ2-2; D call uncertain. The V end was cut by 3 bases, the J end by 1 base, with 12 bases between. CDR1 and CDR2 (germline): LNHDA, SQIVND (reference sequence). The CDR3 totals 16 residues. The CDR3 DNA sequence: TGTGCCAGTAGTATCCCAGCGTGGGAGAACACCGGGGAGCTGTTTTTT. Translated, it gives CASSIPAWENTGELFF.

This clone was observed a single time. The gene calls are TRBV11-2 and TRBJ2-1; the D is unclear. The germline V and J ends were trimmed by 1 base and 5 bases, with 9 bases remaining between them. The CDR3 totals 14 residues. Per the germline V gene, CDR1 is SGHAT and CDR2 is FQNNGV. CDR3 bases: TGTGCCAGCAGCTTAGCCAGGCCCAACAATGAGCAGTTCTTC. Translating gives CASSLARPNNEQFF.

This rearrangement joins TRBV29-1 to TRBJ1-2; 7 positions agree with TRBD1. Germline V gene data show CDR1 as SQVTM and CDR2 as ANQGSEA. Trimming took 4 bases from V and 8 from J; bases not matched to a gene: 7. The CDR3 is made up of 12 amino acids. CDR3 nucleotide sequence: TGCAGCGTTGGACGACAGGGACAAGGCTACACCTTC. Its protein product is CSVGRQGQGYTF.

This chain connects TRBV10-1 to TRBJ2-7, with D possibly being TRBD1 (6 bases). V lost 6 bases to trimming and J lost 6 bases, with 15 bases between them. The CDR3 is 13 amino acids. CDR1 is WNHNN and CDR2 is SYGVQD in the germline V gene (reference sequence). The CDR3 DNA reads TGCGCCAGCAGGGCCGCCAGGGGAAGCGAGCAGTACTTC. Protein: CASRAARGSEQYF.